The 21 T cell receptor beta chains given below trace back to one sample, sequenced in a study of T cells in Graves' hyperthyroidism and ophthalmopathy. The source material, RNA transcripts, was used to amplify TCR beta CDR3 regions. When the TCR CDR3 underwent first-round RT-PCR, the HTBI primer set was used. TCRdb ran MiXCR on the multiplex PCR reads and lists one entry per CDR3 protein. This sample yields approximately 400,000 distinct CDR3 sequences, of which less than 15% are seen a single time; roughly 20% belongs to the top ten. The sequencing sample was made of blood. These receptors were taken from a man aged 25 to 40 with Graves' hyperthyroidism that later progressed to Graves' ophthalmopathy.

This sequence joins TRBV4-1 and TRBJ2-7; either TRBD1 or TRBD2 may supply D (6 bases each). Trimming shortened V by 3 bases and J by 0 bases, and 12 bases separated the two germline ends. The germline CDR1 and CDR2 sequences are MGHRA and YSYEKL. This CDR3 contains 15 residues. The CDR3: CASSQVGGYSYEQYF. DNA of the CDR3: TGCGCCAGCAGCCAGGTAGGGGGGTACTCCTACGAGCAGTACTTC.

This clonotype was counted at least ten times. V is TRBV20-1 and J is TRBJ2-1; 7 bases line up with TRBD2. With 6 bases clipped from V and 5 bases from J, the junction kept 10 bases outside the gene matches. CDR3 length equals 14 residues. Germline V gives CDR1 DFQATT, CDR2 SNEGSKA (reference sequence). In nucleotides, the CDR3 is TGCAGTGCGGTCAAGCGGGGTAGGAACAATGAGCAGTTCTTC. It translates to CSAVKRGRNNEQFF.

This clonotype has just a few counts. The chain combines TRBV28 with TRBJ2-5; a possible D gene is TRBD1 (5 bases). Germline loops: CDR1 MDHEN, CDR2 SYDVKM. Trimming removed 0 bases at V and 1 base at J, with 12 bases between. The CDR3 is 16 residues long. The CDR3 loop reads CASSLWAGPVQETQYF. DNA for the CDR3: TGTGCCAGCAGTTTATGGGCAGGGCCTGTCCAAGAGACCCAGTACTTC.

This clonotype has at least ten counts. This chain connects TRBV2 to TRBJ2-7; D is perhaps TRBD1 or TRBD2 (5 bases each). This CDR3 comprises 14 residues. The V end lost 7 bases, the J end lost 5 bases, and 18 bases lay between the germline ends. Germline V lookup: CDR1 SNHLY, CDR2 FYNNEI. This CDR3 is CASTATGPFDEQYF. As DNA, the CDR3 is TGTGCCAGCACCGCGACGGGACCATTCGACGAGCAGTACTTC.

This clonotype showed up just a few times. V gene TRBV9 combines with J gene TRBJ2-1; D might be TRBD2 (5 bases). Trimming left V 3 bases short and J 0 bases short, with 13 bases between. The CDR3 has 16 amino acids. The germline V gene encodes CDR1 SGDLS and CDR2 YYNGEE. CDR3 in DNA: TGTGCCAGCAGCGAGGGCGGGTCACTCTCCTACAATGAGCAGTTCTTC. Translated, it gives CASSEGGSLSYNEQFF.

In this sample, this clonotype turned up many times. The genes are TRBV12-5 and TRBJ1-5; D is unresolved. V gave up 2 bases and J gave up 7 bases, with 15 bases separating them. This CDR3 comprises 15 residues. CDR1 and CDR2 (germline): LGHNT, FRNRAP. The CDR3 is CASGLTSLYAQPQHF. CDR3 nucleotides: TGTGCTAGTGGTTTGACGTCTCTCTACGCCCAGCCCCAGCATTTT.

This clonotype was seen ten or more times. The CDR3, as DNA: TGTGCCAGCAGCTTAGCGCTCGGGGCCGGGGAGCTGTTTTTT. Translating it yields CASSLALGAGELFF. This chain connects TRBV7-2 to TRBJ2-2; D may be TRBD2 (5 bases). CDR1 and CDR2 (germline): SGHTA, FQGNSA. This CDR3 has 14 residues. V lost 0 bases to trimming and J lost 6 bases, with 8 bases between them.

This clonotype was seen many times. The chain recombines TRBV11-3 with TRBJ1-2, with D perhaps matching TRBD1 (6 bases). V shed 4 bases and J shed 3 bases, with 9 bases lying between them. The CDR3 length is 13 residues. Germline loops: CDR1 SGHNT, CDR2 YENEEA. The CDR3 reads CASSSNRDYGYTF. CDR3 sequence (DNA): TGTGCCAGCAGCTCAAACAGGGACTATGGCTACACCTTC.

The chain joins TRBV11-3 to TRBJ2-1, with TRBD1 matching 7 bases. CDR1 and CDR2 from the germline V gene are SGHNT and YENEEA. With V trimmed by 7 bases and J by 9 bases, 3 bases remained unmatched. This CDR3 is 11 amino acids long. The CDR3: CASTSGGEQFF. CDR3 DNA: TGTGCCAGCACTTCAGGGGGTGAGCAGTTCTTC.

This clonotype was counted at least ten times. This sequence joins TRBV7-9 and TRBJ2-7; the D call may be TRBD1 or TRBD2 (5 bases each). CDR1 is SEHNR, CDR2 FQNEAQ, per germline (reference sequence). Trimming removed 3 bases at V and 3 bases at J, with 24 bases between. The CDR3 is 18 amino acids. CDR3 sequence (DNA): TGTGCCAGCAGCTTCGGGACCTCTTCCGCACCCAATCGCTACGAGCAGTACTTC. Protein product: CASSFGTSSAPNRYEQYF.

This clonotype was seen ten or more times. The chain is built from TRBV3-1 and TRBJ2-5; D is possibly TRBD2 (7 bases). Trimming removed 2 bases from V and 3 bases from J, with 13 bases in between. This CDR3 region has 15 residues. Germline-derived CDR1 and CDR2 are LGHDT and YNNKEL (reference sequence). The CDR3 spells CASSQPGGGEETQYF. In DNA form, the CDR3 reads TGTGCCAGCAGCCAACCGGGCGGGGGCGAAGAGACCCAGTACTTC.

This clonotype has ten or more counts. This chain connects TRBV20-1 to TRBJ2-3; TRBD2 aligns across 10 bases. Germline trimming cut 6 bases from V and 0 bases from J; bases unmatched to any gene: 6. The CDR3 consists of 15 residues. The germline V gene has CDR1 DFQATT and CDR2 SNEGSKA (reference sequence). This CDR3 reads CSALLAGLSTDTQYF. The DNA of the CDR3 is TGCAGTGCATTACTAGCGGGGCTAAGCACAGATACGCAGTATTTT.

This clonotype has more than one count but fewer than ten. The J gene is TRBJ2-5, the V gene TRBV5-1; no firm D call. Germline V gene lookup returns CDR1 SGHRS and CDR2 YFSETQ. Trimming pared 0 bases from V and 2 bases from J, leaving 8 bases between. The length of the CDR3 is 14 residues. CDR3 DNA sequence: TGCGCCAGCAGCTTGGAGGGTCGACAAGAGACCCAGTACTTC. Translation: CASSLEGRQETQYF.

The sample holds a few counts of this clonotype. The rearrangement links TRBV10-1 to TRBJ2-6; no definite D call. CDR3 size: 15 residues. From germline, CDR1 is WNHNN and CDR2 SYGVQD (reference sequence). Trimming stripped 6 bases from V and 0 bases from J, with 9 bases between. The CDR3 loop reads CASSASGSGANVLTF. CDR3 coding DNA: TGCGCCAGCAGCGCCTCAGGCTCTGGGGCCAACGTCCTGACTTTC.

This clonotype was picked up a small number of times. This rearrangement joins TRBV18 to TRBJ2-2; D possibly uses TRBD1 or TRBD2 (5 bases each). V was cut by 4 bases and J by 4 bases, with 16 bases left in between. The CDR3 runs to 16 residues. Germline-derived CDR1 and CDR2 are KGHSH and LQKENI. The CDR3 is CASSLASGPITGELFF. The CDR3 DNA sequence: TGTGCCAGCTCACTCGCATCGGGACCGATCACCGGGGAGCTGTTTTTT.

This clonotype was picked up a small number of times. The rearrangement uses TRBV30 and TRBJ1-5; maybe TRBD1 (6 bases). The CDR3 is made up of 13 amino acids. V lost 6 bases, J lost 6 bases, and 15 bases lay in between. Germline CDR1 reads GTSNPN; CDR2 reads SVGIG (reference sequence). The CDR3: CACGPGAAQPQHF. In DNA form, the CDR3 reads TGTGCCTGCGGACCGGGGGCGGCTCAGCCCCAGCATTTT.

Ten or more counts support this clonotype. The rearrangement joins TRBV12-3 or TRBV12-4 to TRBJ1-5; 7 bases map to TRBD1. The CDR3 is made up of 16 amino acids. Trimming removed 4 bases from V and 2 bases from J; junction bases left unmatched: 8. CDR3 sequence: CASSSPAGGGNQPQHF. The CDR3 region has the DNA TGTGCCAGCAGTTCACCGGCAGGGGGAGGCAATCAGCCCCAGCATTTT.

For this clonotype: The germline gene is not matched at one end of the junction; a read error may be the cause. The CDR3 nucleotides are TGTGCCAGCAGCGAGACAGGGGAAGAGACCCAGTGCTTC. This gives the protein CASSETGEETQCF. The V call is TRBV7-9, the J call TRBJ2-5, with 8 bases fitting TRBD1. Germline V gene data show CDR1 as SEHNR and CDR2 as FQNEAQ (reference sequence). This CDR3 has 13 amino acids.

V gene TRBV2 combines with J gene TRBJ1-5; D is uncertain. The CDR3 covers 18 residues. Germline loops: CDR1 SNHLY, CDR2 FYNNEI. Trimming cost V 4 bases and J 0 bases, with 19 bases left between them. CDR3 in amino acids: CASSGGETLRDSNQPQHF. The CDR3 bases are TGTGCCAGCAGTGGCGGGGAAACATTAAGGGATAGCAATCAGCCCCAGCATTTT.

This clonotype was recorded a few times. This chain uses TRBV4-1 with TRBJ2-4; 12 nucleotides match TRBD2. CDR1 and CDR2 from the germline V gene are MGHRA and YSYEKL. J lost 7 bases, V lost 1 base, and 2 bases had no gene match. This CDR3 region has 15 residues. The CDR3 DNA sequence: TGCGCCAGCAGCCAAGGGACTAGCGGGGCGAACATTCAGTACTTC. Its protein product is CASSQGTSGANIQYF.

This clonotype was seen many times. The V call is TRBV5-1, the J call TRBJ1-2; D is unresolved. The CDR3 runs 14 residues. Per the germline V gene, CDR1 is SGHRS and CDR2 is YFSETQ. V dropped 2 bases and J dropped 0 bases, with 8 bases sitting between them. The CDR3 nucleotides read TGCGCCAGCAGCTTCGAAAGTCCTAACTATGGCTACACCTTC. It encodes CASSFESPNYGYTF.